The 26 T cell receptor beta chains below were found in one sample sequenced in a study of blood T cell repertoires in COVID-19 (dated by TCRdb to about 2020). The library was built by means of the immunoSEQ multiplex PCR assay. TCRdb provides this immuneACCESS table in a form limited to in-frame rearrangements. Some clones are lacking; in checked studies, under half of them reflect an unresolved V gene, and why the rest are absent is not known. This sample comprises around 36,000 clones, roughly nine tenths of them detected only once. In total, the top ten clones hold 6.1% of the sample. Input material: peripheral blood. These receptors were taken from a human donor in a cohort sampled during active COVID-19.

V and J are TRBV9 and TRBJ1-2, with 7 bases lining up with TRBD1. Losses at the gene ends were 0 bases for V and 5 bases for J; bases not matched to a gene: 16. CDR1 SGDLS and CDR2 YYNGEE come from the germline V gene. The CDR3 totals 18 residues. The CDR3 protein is CASSVARETGLHLYGYTF. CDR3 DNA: TGTGCCAGCAGCGTAGCTAGAGAGACAGGGCTTCACCTATATGGCTACACCTTC.

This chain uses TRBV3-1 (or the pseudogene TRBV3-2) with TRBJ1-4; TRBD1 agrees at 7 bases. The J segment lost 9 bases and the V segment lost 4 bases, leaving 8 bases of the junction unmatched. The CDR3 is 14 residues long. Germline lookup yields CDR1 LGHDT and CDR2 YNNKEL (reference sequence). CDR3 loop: CASSPPPGQQKLFF. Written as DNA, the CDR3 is TGTGCCAGCAGCCCCCCCCCGGGACAGCAAAAACTGTTTTTT.

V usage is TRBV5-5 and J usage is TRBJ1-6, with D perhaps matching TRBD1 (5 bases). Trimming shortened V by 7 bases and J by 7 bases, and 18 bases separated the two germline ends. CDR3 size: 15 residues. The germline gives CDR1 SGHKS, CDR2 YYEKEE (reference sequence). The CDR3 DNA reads TGTGCCAGCCAGCGGGATGGGGCGGAAAATTCACCCCTCCACTTT. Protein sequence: CASQRDGAENSPLHF.

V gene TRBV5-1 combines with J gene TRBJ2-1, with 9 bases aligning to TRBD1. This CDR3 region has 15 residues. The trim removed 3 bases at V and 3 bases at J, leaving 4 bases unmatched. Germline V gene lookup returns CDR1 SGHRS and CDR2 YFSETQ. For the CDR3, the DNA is TGCGCCAGCAGCTACGGACAGGGGTTCTACAATGAGCAGTTCTTC. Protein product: CASSYGQGFYNEQFF.

The CDR3 region has the DNA TGTGCCAGCAGCAAAGGGGGACTAGCGGGAGACACCGGGGAGCTGTTTTTT. Translation gives CASSKGGLAGDTGELFF. The chain recombines TRBV21-1 with TRBJ2-2; TRBD2, as called in the table, went unchecked against the DNA. TRBV21-1 is annotated as a pseudogene. The CDR3 is 17 amino acids.

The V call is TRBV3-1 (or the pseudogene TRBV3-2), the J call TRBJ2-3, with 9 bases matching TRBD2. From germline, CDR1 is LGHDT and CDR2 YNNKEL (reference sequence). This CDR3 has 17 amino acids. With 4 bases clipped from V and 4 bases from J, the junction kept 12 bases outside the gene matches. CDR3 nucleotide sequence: TGTGCCAGCAGCCGCACTAGCGGGTCAGCGGGCGCAGATACGCAGTATTTT. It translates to CASSRTSGSAGADTQYF.

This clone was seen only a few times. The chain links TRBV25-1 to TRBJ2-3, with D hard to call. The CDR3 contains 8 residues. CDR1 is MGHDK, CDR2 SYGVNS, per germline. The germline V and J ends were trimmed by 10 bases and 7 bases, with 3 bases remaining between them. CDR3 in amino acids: CANYTQYF. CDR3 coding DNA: TGTGCCAACTATACGCAGTATTTT.

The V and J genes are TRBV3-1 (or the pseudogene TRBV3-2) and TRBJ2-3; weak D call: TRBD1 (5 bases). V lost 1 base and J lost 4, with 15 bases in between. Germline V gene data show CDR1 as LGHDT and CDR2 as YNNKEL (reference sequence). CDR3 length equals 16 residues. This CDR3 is CASSQAGRVSADTQYF. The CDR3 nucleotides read TGTGCCAGCAGCCAAGCAGGGCGCGTTTCGGCAGATACGCAGTATTTT.

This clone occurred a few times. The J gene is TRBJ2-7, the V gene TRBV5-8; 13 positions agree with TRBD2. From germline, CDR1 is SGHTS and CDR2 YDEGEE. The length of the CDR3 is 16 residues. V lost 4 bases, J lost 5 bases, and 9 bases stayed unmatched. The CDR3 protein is CASSLTSGGAAHEQYF. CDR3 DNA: TGTGCCAGCAGCCTTACTAGCGGGGGGGCCGCCCACGAGCAGTACTTC.

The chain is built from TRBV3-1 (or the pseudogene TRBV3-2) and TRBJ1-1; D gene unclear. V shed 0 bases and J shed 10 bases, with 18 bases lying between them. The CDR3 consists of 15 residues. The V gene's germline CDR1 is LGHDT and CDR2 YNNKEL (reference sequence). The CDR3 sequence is CASSQDRPKTIGAFF. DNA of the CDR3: TGTGCCAGCAGCCAAGATAGGCCGAAGACAATAGGAGCTTTCTTT.

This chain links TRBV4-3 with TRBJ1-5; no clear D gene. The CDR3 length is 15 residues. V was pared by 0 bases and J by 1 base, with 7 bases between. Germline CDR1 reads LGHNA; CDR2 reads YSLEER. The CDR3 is CASSQDLQSNQPQHF. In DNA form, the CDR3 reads TGCGCCAGCAGCCAAGATCTCCAGAGCAATCAGCCCCAGCATTTT.

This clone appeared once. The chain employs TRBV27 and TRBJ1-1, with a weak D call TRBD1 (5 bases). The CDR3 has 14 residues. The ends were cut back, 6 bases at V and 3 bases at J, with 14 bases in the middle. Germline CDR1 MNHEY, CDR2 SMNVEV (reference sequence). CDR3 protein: CASRTREGYTEAFF. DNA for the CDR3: TGTGCCAGCAGGACCAGGGAAGGCTACACTGAAGCTTTCTTT.

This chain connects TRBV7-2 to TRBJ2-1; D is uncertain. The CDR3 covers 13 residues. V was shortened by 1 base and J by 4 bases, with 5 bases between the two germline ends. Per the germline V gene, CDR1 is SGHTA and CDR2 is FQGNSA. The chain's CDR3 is CASSLDNYNEQFF. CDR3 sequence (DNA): TGTGCCAGCAGCTTAGATAATTACAATGAGCAGTTCTTC.

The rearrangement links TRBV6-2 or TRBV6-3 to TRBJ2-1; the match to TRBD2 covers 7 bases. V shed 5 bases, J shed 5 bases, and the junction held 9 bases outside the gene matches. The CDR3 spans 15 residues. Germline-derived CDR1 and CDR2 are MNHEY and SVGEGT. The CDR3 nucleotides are TGTGCCAGCAGTCCCCAGGGAGCGGGGAACAATGAGCAGTTCTTC. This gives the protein CASSPQGAGNNEQFF.

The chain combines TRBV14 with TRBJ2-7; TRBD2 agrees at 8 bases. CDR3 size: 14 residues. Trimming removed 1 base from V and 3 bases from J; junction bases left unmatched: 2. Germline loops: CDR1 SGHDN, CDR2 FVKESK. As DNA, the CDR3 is TGTGCCAGCAGCCAAGCCAGCGGGGGCTACGAGCAGTACTTC. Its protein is CASSQASGGYEQYF.

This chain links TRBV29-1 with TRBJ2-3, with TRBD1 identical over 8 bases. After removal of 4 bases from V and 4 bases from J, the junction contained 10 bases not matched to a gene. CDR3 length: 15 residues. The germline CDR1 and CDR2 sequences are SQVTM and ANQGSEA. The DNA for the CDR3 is TGCAGCGTTGCCCAGGGGGCTGGTGAAGCAGATACGCAGTATTTT. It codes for CSVAQGAGEADTQYF.

The CDR3 DNA sequence: TGTGCCAGCAGCCAGACAGGACCTAATGAGCAGTTCTTC. Its translation: CASSQTGPNEQFF. This chain connects TRBV7-8 to TRBJ2-1; D is possibly TRBD1 (6 bases). The germline CDR1 and CDR2 sequences are SGHVS and FQNEAQ. The CDR3 spans 13 residues. V was pared by 5 bases and J by 7 bases, with 12 bases between.

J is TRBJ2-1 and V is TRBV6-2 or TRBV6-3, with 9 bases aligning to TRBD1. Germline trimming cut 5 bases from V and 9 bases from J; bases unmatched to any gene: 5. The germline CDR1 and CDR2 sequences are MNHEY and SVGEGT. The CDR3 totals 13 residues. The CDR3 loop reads CASSTDRGGEQFF. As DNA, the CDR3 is TGTGCCAGCAGTACCGACAGGGGGGGTGAGCAGTTCTTC.

CDR3 DNA: TGTGCCAGTAGTGTACAGGGGAACACTGAAGCTTTCTTT. Its translation: CASSVQGNTEAFF. This chain joins TRBV19 and TRBJ1-1, with a weak D call TRBD1 (6 bases). Germline CDR1 is LNHDA and CDR2 is SQIVND (reference sequence). The V gene lost 5 bases and the J gene lost 1 base, with 8 bases spanning the gap. The CDR3 totals 13 residues.

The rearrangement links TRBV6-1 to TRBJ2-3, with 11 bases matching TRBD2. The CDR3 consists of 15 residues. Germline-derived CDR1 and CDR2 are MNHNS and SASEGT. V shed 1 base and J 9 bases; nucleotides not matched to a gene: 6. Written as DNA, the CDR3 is TGTGCCAGCAGTGAAGGGGTAGCGGGGGGGTGGACGCAGTATTTT. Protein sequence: CASSEGVAGGWTQYF.

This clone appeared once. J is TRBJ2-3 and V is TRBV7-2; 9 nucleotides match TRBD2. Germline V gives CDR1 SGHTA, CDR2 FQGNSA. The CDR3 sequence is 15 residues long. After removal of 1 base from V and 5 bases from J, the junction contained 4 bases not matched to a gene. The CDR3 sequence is CASSLVTSGRDTQYF. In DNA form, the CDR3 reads TGTGCCAGCAGCTTAGTGACTAGCGGTAGAGATACGCAGTATTTT.

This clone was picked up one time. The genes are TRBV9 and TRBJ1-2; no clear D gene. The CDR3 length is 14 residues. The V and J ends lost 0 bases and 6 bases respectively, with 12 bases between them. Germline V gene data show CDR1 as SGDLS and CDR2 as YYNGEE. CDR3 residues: CASSVGWVGHGYTF. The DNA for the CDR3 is TGTGCCAGCAGCGTAGGGTGGGTTGGGCATGGCTACACCTTC.

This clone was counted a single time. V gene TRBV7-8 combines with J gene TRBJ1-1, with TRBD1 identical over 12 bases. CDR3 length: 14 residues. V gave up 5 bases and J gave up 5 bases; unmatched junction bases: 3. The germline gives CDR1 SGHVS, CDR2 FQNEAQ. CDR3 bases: TGTGCCAGCAGCGGGACAGGGGGCGCGACTGAAGCTTTCTTT. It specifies CASSGTGGATEAFF. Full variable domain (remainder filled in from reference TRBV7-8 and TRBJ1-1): GAGVSQSPRYKVAKRGQDVALRCDPISGHVSLFWYQQALGQGPEFLTYFQNEAQLDKSGLPSDRFFAERPEGSVSTLKIQRTQQEDSAVYLCASSGTGGATEAFFGQGTRLTVV.

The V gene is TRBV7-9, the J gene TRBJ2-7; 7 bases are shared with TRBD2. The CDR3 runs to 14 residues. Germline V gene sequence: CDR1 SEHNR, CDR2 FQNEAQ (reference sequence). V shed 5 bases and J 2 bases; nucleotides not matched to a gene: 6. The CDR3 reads CASSTLGGTYEQYF. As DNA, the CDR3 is TGTGCCAGCAGCACTCTGGGGGGGACCTACGAGCAGTACTTC.

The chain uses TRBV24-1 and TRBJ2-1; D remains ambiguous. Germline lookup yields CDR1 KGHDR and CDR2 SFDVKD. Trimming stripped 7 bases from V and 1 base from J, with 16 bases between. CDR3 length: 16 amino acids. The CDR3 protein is CATRAGNPSSYNEQFF. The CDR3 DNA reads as TGTGCCACCAGGGCAGGTAACCCTTCTTCCTACAATGAGCAGTTCTTC.

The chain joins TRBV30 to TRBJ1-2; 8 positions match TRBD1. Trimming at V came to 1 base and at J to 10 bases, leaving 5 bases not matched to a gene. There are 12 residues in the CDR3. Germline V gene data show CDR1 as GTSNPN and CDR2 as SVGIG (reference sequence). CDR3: CAWSGTGKDYTF. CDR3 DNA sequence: TGTGCCTGGAGTGGGACAGGGAAAGACTACACCTTC.